The sequence of this T cell receptor beta chain was determined in a study of control samples from healthy donors and cancer patients. Germline trimming cut 1 base from V and 3 bases from J; bases unmatched to any gene: 12. The CDR3 sequence is 18 residues long. Germline V gene lookup returns CDR1 SGHTA and CDR2 FQGTGA. The protocol was immunoSEQ multiplex PCR, while the TCRdb copy is restricted to in-frame clones and leaves out a portion. The sample records 150,000 or so clones, approximately 93% being singletons. The sequencing sample was made of blood. This receptor was taken from a man younger than 30 in good health. J is TRBJ1-1 and V is TRBV7-3; TRBD1 aligns across 9 bases. The CDR3 spells CASSLRIPGQGTHTEAFF. CDR3 bases: TGTGCCAGCAGCTTAAGAATCCCGGGACAGGGAACGCACACTGAAGCTTTCTTT.